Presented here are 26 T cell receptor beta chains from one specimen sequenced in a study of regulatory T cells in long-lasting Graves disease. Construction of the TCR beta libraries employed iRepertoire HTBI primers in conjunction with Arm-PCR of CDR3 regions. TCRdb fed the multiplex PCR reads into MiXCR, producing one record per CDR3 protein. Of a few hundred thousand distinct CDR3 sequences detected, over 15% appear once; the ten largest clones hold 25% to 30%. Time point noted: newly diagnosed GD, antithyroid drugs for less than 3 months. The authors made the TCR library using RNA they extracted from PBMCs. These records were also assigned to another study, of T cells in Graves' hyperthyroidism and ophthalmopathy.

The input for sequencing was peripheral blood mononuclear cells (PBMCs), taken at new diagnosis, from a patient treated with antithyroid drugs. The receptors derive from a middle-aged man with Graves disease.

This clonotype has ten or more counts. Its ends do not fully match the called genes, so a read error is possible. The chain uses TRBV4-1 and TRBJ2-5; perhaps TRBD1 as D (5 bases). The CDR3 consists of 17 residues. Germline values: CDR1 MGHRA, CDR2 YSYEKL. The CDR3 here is CASSQDPGQTASETQYF. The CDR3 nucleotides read TGTGCCAGCAGCCAAGATCCTGGACAAACGGCGTCTGAGACCCAGTACTTC.

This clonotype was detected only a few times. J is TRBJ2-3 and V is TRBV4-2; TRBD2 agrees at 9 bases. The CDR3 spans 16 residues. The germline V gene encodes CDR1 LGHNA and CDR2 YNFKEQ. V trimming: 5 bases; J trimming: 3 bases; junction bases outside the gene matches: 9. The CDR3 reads CASSSAGLASTDTQYF. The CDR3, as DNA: TGTGCCAGCAGCTCCGCGGGACTAGCATCTACAGATACGCAGTATTTT.

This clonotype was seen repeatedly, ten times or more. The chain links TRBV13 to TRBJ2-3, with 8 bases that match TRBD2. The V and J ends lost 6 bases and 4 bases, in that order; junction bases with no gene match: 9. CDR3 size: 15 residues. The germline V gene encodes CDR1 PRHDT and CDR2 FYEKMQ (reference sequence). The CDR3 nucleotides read TGTGCCAGCAGGCGCGGGGCGGGGGGACCAGATACGCAGTATTTT. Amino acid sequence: CASRRGAGGPDTQYF.

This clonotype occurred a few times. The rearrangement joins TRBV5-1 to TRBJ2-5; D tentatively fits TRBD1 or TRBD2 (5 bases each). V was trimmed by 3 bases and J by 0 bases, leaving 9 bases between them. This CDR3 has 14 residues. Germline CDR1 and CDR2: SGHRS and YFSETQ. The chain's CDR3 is CASSWGRYQETQYF. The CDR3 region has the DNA TGCGCCAGCAGCTGGGGACGGTACCAAGAGACCCAGTACTTC. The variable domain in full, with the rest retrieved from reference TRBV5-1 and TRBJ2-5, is KAGVTQTPRYLIKTRGQQVTLSCSPISGHRSVSWYQQTPGQGLQFLFEYFSETQRNKGNFPGRFSGRQFSNSRSEMNVSTLELGDSALYLCASSWGRYQETQYFGPGTRLLVL.

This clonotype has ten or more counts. Here the CDR3 reads CSAGSPYEQYF. For the CDR3, the DNA is TGCAGTGCGGGGAGCCCCTACGAGCAGTACTTC. This chain links TRBV20-1 with TRBJ2-7, with a possible D match to TRBD2 (5 bases). V gave up 6 bases and J gave up 2 bases, with 8 bases separating them. The germline CDR1 and CDR2 sequences are DFQATT and SNEGSKA (reference sequence). The CDR3 runs 11 residues.

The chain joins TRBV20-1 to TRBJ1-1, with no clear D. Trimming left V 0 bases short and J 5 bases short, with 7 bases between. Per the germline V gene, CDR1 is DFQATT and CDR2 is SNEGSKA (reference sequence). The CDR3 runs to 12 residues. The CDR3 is CSAREGYTEAFF. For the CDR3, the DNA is TGCAGTGCTAGAGAGGGATATACTGAAGCTTTCTTT.

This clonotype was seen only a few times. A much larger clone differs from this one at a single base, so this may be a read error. The CDR3 nucleotides read TGTGCCAGCAGCTTAGAGCGGGGGGCCTGCGAGCAGTACTTC. Encoded protein: CASSLERGACEQYF. V usage is TRBV7-8 and J usage is TRBJ2-7, with TRBD2 matching over 9 bases. From germline, CDR1 is SGHVS and CDR2 FQNEAQ. The CDR3 sequence is 14 residues long. J gave up 6 bases and V 1 base, and 4 bases lay outside the gene matches.

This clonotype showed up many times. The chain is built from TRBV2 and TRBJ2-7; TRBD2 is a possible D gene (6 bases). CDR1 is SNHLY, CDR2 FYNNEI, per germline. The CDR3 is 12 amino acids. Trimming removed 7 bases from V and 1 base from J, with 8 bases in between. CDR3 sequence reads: CASTGGSYEQYF. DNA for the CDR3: TGTGCCAGCACCGGGGGTTCCTACGAGCAGTACTTC.

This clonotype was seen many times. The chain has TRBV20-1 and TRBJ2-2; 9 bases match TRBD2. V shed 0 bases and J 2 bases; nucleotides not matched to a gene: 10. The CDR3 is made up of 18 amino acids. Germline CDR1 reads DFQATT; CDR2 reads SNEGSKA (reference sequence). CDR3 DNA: TGCAGTGCTAGAGATGAGTTCAAGCGGGGGGCTAACACCGGGGAGCTGTTTTTT. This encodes CSARDEFKRGANTGELFF.

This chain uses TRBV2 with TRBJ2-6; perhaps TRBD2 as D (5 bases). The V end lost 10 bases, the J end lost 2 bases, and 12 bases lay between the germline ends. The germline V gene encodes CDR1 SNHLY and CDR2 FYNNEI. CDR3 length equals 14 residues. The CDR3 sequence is CATTRETGANVLTF. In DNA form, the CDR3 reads TGTGCCACCACCCGGGAAACTGGGGCCAACGTCCTGACTTTC.

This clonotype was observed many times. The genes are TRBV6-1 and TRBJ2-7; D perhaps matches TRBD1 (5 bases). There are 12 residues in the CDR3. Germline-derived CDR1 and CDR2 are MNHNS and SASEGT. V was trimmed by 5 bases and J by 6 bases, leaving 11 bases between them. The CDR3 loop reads CASSNQGGEQYF. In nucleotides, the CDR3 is TGTGCCAGCAGTAATCAGGGTGGCGAGCAGTACTTC.

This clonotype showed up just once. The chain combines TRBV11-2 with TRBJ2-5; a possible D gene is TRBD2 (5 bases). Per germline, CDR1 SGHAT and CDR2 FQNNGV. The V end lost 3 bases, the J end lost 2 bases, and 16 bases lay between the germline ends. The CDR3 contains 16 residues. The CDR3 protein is CASSFRGQAQQETQYF. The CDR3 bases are TGTGCCAGCAGCTTTCGGGGTCAGGCCCAGCAAGAGACCCAGTACTTC. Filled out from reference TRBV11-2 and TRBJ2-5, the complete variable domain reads EAGVAQSPRYKIIEKRQSVAFWCNPISGHATLYWYQQILGQGPKLLIQFQNNGVVDDSQLPKDRFSAERLKGVDSTLKIQPAKLEDSAVYLCASSFRGQAQQETQYFGPGTRLLVL.

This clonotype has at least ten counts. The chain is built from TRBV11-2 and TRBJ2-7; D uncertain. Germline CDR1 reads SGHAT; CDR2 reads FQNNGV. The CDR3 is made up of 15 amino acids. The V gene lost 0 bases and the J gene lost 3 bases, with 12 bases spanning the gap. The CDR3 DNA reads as TGTGCCAGCAGCTTAGATAGAGGTGGCTACTACGAGCAGTACTTC. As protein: CASSLDRGGYYEQYF. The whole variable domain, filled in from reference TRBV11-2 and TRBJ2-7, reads EAGVAQSPRYKIIEKRQSVAFWCNPISGHATLYWYQQILGQGPKLLIQFQNNGVVDDSQLPKDRFSAERLKGVDSTLKIQPAKLEDSAVYLCASSLDRGGYYEQYFGPGTRLTVT.

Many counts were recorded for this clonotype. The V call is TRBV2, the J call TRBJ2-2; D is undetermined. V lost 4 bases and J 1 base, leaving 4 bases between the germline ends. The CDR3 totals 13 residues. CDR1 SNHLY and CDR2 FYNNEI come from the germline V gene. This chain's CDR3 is CASSVVNTGELFF. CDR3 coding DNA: TGTGCCAGCAGTGTGGTGAACACCGGGGAGCTGTTTTTT.

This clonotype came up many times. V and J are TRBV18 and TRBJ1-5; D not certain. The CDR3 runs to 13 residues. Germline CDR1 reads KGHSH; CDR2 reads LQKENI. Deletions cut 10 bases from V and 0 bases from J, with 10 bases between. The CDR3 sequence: CATRADSNQPQHF. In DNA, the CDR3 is TGTGCCACCCGGGCGGATAGCAATCAGCCCCAGCATTTT.

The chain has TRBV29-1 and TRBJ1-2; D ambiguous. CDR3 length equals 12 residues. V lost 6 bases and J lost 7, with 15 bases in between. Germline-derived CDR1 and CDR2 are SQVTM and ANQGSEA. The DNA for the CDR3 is TGCAGCGTACAACTTTCGCAAGCTGGCTACACCTTC. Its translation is CSVQLSQAGYTF.

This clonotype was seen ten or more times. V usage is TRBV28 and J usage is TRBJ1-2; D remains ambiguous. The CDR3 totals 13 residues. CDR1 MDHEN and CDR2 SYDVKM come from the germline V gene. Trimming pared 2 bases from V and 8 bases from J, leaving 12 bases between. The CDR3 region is CASSLVSAWGYTF. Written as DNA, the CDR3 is TGTGCCAGCAGTTTAGTGTCAGCTTGGGGCTACACCTTC.

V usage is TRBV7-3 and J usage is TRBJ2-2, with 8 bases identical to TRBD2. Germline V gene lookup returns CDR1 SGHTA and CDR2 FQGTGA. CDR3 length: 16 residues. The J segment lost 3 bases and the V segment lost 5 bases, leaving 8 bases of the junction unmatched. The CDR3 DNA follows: TGTGCCAGCAGCGTCGGGGGGGGCATGGACACCGGGGAGCTGTTTTTT. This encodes CASSVGGGMDTGELFF.

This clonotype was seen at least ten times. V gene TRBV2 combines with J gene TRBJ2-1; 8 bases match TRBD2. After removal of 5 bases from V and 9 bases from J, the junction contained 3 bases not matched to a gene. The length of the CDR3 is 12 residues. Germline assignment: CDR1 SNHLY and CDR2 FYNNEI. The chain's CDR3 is CASSFTSGEQFF. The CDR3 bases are TGTGCCAGCAGTTTTACTAGCGGTGAGCAGTTCTTC.

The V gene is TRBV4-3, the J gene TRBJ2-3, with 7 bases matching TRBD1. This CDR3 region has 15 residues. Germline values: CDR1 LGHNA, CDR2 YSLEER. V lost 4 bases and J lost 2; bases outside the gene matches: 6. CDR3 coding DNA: TGCGCCAGCAGCCCAGGGGGTGGAAACACAGATACGCAGTATTTT. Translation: CASSPGGGNTDTQYF.

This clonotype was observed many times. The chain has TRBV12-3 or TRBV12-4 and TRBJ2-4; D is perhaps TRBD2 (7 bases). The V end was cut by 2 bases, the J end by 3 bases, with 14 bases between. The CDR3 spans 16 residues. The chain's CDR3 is CASSLREGVVKNIQYF. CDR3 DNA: TGTGCCAGCAGTTTAAGGGAGGGGGTTGTCAAAAACATTCAGTACTTC.

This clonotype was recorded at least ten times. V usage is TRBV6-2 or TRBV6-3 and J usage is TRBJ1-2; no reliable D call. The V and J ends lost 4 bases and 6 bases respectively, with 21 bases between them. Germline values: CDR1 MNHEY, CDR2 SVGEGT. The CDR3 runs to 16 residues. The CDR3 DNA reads TGTGCCAGCAGTTCCCTCGGGCCCGTAAGAGGAGATGGCTACACCTTC. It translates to CASSSLGPVRGDGYTF.

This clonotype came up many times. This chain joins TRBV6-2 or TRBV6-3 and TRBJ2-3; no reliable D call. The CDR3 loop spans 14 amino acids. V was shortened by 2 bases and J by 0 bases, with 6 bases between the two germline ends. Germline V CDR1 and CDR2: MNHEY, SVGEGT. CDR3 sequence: CASSYLRSTDTQYF. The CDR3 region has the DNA TGTGCCAGCAGTTACCTCCGAAGCACAGATACGCAGTATTTT.

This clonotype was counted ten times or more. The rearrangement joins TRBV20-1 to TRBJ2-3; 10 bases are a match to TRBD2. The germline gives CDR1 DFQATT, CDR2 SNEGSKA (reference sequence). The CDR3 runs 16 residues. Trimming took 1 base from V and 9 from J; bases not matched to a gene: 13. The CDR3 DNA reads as TGCAGTGCTAGAGCAGAGGTAGCGGGGGGTAGGGGGACGCAGTATTTT. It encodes CSARAEVAGGRGTQYF.

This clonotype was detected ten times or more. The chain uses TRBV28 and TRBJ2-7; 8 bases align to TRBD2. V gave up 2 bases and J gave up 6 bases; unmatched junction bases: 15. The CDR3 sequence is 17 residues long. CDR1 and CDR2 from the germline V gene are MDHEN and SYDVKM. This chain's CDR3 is CASSLGDSGVPRGEQYF. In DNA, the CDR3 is TGTGCCAGCAGTTTAGGGGATAGCGGGGTCCCGCGTGGCGAGCAGTACTTC.

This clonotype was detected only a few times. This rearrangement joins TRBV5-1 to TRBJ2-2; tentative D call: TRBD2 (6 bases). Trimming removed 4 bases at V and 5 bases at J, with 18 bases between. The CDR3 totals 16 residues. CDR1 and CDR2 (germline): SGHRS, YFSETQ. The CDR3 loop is CASSARDSGVTGELFF. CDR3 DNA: TGCGCCAGCAGCGCCCGGGACTCGGGGGTAACCGGGGAGCTGTTTTTT.